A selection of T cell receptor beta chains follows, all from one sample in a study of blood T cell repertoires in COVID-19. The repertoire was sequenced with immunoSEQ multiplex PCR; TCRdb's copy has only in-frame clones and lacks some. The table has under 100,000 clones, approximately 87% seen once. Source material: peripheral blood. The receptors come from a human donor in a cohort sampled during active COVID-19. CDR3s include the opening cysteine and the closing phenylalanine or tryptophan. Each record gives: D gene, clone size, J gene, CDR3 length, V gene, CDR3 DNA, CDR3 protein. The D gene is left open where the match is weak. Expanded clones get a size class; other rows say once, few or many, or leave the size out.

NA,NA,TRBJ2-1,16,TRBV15,TGTGCCACCAGCACTCGAGGAGGGGGCGTCGGGGATGAGCAGTTCTTC,CATSTRGGGVGDEQFF
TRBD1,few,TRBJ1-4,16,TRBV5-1,TGCGCCAGCAGCTCAGAACCTCAGGGGGGTGGGGAAAAACTGTTTTTT,CASSSEPQGGGEKLFF
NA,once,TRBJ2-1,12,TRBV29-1,TGCAGCGTTGAACGCGGGCCCGAAGAGCAGTTCTTC,CSVERGPEEQFF
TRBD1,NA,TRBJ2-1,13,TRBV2,TGTGCCAGCGGGGACAGGGGGCGCAATGAGCAGTTCTTC,CASGDRGRNEQFF
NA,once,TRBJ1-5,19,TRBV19,TGTGCCAGTAGTTGGAACGTGGACTCTGCAAAATATAGCAATCAGCCCCAGCATTTT,CASSWNVDSAKYSNQPQHF
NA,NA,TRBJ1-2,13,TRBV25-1,TGTGCCAGCAGTGAAAGTACGAGCTATGGCTACACCTTC,CASSESTSYGYTF
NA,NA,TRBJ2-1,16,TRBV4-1,TGCGCCAGCAGCCAAGTGGAGAGGAGCTCCTACAATGAGCAGTTCTTC,CASSQVERSSYNEQFF
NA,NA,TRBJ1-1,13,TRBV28,TGTGCCAGCAGTCGCCCCCTACAGGGAACTGCTTTCTTT,CASSRPLQGTAFF
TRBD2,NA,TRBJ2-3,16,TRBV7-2,TGTGCCAGCAGCATCTCTAGCGGGGGGACCACAGATACGCAGTATTTT,CASSISSGGTTDTQYF
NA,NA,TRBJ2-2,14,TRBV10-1,TGCGCCAGCAGTGAGGGACAGCACACCGGGGAGCTGTTTTTT,CASSEGQHTGELFF
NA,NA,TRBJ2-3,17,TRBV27,TGTGCCAGCAGTTTAGCCCGAAGAGGGGGGGGCACAGATACGCAGTATTTT,CASSLARRGGGTDTQYF
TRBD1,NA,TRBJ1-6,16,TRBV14,TGTGCCAGCAGCCAAGATTGGGGGACAGTACGTTCACCCCTCCACTTT,CASSQDWGTVRSPLHF
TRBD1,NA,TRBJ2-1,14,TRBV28,TGTGCCAGCAGTCCTAGAACAGGGGTGGCTGAGCAGTTCTTC,CASSPRTGVAEQFF
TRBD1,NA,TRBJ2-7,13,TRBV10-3,TGTGCCATCAGGGGACAGGGTGCCTACGAGCAGTACTTC,CAIRGQGAYEQYF
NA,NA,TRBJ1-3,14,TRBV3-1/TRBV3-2,TGTGCCAGCAAGCCACTGTACTCTGGAAACACCATATATTTT,CASKPLYSGNTIYF
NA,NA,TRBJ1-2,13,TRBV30,TGTGCCTGGAGTGTTTTCACTAACGGGTACTACACCTTC,CAWSVFTNGYYTF
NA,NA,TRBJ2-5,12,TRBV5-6,TGTGCCAGCAGCCCTGGGGGGGAGACCCAGTACTTC,CASSPGGETQYF
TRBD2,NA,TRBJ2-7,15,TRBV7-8,TGTGCCAGCAGCAAGGGGCGGGAGTTCTACTACGAGCAGTACTTC,CASSKGREFYYEQYF
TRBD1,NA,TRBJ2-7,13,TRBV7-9,TGTGCCAGCAGCCGTGACAGGGCCGACGAGCAGTACTTC,CASSRDRADEQYF
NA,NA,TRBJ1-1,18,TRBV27,TGTGCCAGCAGTCCGTCCCGGGGGACGGTCCATATGAACACTGAAGCTTTCTTT,CASSPSRGTVHMNTEAFF
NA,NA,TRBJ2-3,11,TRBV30,TGTGCCTGGAGTAAGGGGGATACGCAGTATTTT,CAWSKGDTQYF
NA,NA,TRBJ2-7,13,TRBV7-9,TGTGCCAGCAGTCCCCCCCCCACAGAGGAGCAGTACTTC,CASSPPPTEEQYF
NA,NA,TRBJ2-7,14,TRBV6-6,TGTGCCAGCAGTTACGGAACCCTCCAGGGGGAGCAGTACTTC,CASSYGTLQGEQYF
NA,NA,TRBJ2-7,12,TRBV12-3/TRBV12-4,TGTGCCAGCAGTATCCTCTCTCGCGAGCAGTACTTC,CASSILSREQYF
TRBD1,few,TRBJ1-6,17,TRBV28,TGTGCCAGCAGTACGGGACAGGGGGCGTCCTATAATTCACCCCTCCACTTT,CASSTGQGASYNSPLHF
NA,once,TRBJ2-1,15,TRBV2,TGTGCCAGCAGTGATAGGACTGGGGTCTACAATGAGCAGTTCTTC,CASSDRTGVYNEQFF
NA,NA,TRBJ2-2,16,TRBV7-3,TGTGCCAGCAGCTTATTCTCAGGGTCGGCCACCGGGGAGCTGTTTTTT,CASSLFSGSATGELFF
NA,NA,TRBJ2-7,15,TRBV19,TGTGCCAGTAGTATAGTCCAGGGTTCACCCTACGAGCAGTACTTC,CASSIVQGSPYEQYF
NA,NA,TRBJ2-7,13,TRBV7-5,TGTGCCAGAAGCCGACAGGTCTCCTACGAGCAGTACTTC,CARSRQVSYEQYF
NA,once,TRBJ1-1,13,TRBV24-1,TGTGCCACCAGGGGAGGGGGGGACACTGAAGCTTTCTTT,CATRGGGDTEAFF
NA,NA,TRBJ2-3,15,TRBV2,TGTGCCAGCAGTGATCTTTCAGCAGGGCGCGATACGCAGTATTTT,CASSDLSAGRDTQYF
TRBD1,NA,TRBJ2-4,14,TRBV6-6,TGTGCCAGCAGGCCCGGGACAGGGGGAAACATTCAGTACTTC,CASRPGTGGNIQYF
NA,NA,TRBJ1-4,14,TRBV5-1,TGCGCCAGCAGCGTCGCGGCAACTAATGAAAAACTGTTTTTT,CASSVAATNEKLFF
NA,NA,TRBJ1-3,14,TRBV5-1,TGCGCCAGCAGCCTACAGGTCTCTGGAAACACCATATATTTT,CASSLQVSGNTIYF
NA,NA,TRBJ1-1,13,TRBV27,TGTGCCAGCAGTTTAAAACGAGACACTGAAGCTTTCTTT,CASSLKRDTEAFF
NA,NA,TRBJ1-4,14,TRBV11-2,TGTGCCAGCAGCCCAACCACAGGGTATGAAAAACTGTTTTTT,CASSPTTGYEKLFF
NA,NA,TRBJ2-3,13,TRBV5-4,TGTGCCACCTCGCAACAGGGAATTATGGCGCAGTATTTT,CATSQQGIMAQYF
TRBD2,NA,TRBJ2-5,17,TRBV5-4,TGTGCCAGCAGCCGGACTAGCGGGGGGCGATGGGGAGAGACCCAGTACTTC,CASSRTSGGRWGETQYF
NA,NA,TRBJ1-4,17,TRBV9,TGTGCCAGCAGCGTAGCTACCGGGGTAGTTACTAATGAAAAACTGTTTTTT,CASSVATGVVTNEKLFF
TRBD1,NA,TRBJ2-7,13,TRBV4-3,TGCGCCAGCAGTCAGGACAGGTCCTACGAGCAGTACTTC,CASSQDRSYEQYF
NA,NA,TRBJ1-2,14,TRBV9,TGTGCCAGCAGCGTAGGGTCGGGGGGGCGAGGCTACACCTTC,CASSVGSGGRGYTF
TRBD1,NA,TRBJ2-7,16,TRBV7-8,TGTGCCAGCAGCCACACCTTCAGGGGGAGCTCCTACGAGCAGTACTTC,CASSHTFRGSSYEQYF
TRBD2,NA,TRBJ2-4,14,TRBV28,TGTGCCAGCAGTGTAACCGGGGGGGGAGTCATTCAGTACTTC,CASSVTGGGVIQYF
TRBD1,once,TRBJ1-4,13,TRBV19,TGTGCCAGTGTACAGGGGACAAATGAAAAACTGTTTTTT,CASVQGTNEKLFF
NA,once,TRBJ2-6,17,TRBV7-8,TGTGCCAGCAGCAAGACGAGACTACTCTCTGGGGCCAACGTCCTGACTTTC,CASSKTRLLSGANVLTF
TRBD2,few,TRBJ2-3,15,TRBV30,TGTGCCTTCCAGGGATTAGCGGGGCCCGGGGATACGCAGTATTTT,CAFQGLAGPGDTQYF
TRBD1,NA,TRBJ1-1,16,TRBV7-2,TGTGCCAGCAGCGAAGGACAGGGGCGGTTCGAGAACGAAGCTTTCTTT,CASSEGQGRFENEAFF
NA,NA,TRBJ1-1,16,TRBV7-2,TGTGCCAGCAGCTCCGATGTGGGCAGGGTTAACACTGAAGCTTTCTTT,CASSSDVGRVNTEAFF
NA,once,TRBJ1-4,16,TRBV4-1,TGCGCCAGCAGCCAAGTCCCAGGGTCTCACGATGAAAAACTGTTTTTT,CASSQVPGSHDEKLFF
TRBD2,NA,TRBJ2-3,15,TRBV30,TGTGCCTGGAGTGTACAGCGGGGGGGCACAGATACGCAGTATTTT,CAWSVQRGGTDTQYF
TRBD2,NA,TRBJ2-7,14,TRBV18,TGTGCCAGCTCTCCGAGACTAGCGGGGGGCGAGCAGTACTTC,CASSPRLAGGEQYF